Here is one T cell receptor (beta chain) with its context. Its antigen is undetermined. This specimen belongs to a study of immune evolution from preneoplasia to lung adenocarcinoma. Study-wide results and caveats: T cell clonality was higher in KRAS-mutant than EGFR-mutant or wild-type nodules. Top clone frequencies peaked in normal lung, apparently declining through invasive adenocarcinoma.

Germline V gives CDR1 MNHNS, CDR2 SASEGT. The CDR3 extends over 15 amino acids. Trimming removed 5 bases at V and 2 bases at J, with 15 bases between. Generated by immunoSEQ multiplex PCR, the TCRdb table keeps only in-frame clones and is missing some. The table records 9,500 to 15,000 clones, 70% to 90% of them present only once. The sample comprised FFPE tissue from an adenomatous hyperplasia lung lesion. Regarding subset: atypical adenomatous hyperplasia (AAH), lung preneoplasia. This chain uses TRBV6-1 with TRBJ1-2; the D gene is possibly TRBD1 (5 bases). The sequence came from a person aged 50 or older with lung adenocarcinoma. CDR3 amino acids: CASSSQGGQNYGYTF. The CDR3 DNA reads TGTGCCAGCAGTTCTCAGGGTGGTCAGAACTATGGCTACACCTTC.